This T cell receptor (beta chain) was recorded in a study of CD8+ T cells in alopecia areata. This clone was observed a few times. The antigen remains unidentified. Points from the study as a whole: Mice showed TCR sharing more clearly than patients did, possibly owing to HLA.

Isolated RNA was reverse transcribed into cDNA used as the sequencing template. TCRdb's copy holds only in-frame clones and misses some; the assay was immunoSEQ multiplex PCR. The data show over 200,000 clones, 57% seen once. V gave up 7 bases and J gave up 0 bases, with 12 bases separating them. The V gene's germline CDR1 is SQVTM and CDR2 ANQGSEA. The CDR3 is made up of 13 amino acids. The clonotype originates from a human donor with alopecia areata. The sequenced sample was CD4+ T cells sorted from blood, obtained at week 0. The chain uses TRBV29-1 and TRBJ1-1; D is ambiguous. The CDR3 sequence: CSAKPRLNTEAFF. DNA of the CDR3: TGCAGCGCCAAGCCGCGCCTGAACACTGAAGCTTTCTTT.